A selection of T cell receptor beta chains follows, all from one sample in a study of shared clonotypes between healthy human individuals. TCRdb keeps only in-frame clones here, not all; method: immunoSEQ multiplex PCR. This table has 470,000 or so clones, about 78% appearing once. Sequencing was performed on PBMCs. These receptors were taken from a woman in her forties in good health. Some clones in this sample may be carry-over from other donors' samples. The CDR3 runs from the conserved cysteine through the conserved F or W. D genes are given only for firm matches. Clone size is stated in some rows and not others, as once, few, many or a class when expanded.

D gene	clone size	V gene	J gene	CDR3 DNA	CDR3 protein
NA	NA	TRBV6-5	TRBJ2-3	TGTGCCAGCAGCCGACAGGCAGCAGATACGCAGTATTTT	CASSRQAADTQYF
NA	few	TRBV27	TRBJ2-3	TGTGCCAGCAGTTTTTTCCTCGGGAATACGCAGTATTTT	CASSFFLGNTQYF
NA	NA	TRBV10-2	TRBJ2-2	TGCGCCAGCAGTGAGTCAGAGGAGGGGAACACCGGGGAGCTGTTTTTT	CASSESEEGNTGELFF
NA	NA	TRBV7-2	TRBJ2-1	TGTGCCAGCAGCTCCAGGGGGGGAGCCCTGTATGAGCAGTTCTTC	CASSSRGGALYEQFF
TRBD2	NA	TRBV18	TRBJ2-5	TGTGCCGACGCAAAGCGGGAGGGAGAGACCCAGTACTTC	CADAKREGETQYF
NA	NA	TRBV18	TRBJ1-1	TGTGCCAGCTCACCACCGAGCACTGAAGCTTTCTTT	CASSPPSTEAFF
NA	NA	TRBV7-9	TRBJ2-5	TGTGCCAGCTCGGGACACCTCCAAGAGACCCAGTACTTC	CASSGHLQETQYF
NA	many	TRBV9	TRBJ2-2	TGTGCCAGCAGCCTAGGGCCAGGGGCGGAGACCGGGGAGCTGTTTTTT	CASSLGPGAETGELFF
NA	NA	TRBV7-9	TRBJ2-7	TGTGCCAGCAGCATCGACAGTTACGAGCAGTACTTC	CASSIDSYEQYF
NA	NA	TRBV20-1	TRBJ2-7	TGCAGTGCTAGAATGTACGAGCAGTACTTC	CSARMYEQYF
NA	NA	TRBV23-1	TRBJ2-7	TGCGCCAGCAGCCCCGGGGAGCAGTACTTC	CASSPGEQYF
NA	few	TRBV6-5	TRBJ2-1	TGTGCCAGCAGTCGACAGTTCTTTTCCTACAATGAGCAGTTCTTC	CASSRQFFSYNEQFF
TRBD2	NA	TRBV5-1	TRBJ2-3	TGCGCCAGCAGCTTTACTAGCGCCCCAGATACGCAGTATTTT	CASSFTSAPDTQYF
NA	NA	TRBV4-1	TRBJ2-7	TGCGCCAGCAGCGCGGACGCCGGCTACGAGCAGTACTTC	CASSADAGYEQYF
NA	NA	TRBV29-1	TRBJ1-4	TGCAGCGTTGGAGGGGTTGGAGGTGCAACTAATGAAAAACTGTTTTTT	CSVGGVGGATNEKLFF
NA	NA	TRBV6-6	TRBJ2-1	TGTGCCAGCAGTTTCGGGGTTAATGAGCAGTTCTTC	CASSFGVNEQFF